The entry that follows covers one T cell receptor beta chain sequence. Its antigen is not identified. The data derive from a study of blood T cells in healthy people across ages. A sample-barcoded 5' primer and a J-beta primer mix were used in a second PCR of roughly 7 to 11 cycles. Each cDNA molecule was tagged by a template-switch adaptor that had 12 random nucleotides. TCRdb itself ran the 5' RACE reads through MiXCR, one entry per CDR3 protein. There are 700,000 to 850,000 distinct CDR3 sequences in the sample; about 37% occur only once, and roughly 13% lies in the top ten. Germline V gives CDR1 SGHVS, CDR2 FQNEAQ. V lost 1 base, J lost 4 bases, and 16 bases lay in between. The CDR3 runs to 17 residues. Regarding the study as a whole: It was the long-lived donors that had more naive CD4+ cells and higher diversity than aged donors. Using unsorted PBMCs precluded a conclusive naive versus antigen-experienced comparison.

Donation came from healthy Caucasian individuals in Russia who were aged roughly 6 to 95. This sequence joins TRBV7-8 and TRBJ2-2; D might be TRBD2 (5 bases). Sequencing was done on a sample of blood. This clonotype was obtained from a young man in good health. Here the CDR3 DNA reads TGTGCCAGCAGCTTAGTTCGGGGTAATGCACGCACCGGGGAGCTGTTTTTT. Translating it yields CASSLVRGNARTGELFF.